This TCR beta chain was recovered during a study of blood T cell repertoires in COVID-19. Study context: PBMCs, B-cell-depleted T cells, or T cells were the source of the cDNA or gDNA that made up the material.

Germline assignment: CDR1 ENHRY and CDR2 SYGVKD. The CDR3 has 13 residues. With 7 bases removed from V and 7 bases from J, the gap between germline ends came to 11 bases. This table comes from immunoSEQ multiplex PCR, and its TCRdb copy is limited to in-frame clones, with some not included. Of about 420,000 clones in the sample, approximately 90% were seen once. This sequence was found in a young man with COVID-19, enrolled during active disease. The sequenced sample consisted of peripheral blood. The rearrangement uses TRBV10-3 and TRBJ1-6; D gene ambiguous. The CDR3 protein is CAITGAPNSPLHF. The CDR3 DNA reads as TGTGCCATCACCGGTGCCCCCAATTCACCCCTCCACTTT.